Included here is one T cell receptor beta chain sequence, with context. Its matching antigen is unknown. This entry belongs to a study of CD8 T cells in Susac syndrome. Study-level results: The study's TCR sequencing and HLA analysis drew on a certain number of individuals. That number was acknowledged as relatively small.

The CDR3 runs 11 residues. The germline V and J ends were trimmed by 7 bases and 14 bases, with 17 bases remaining between them. CDR1 and CDR2 from the germline V gene are MDHEN and SYDVKM. RNA amounts of about 0.5 to 1 ug underwent reverse transcription with random hexamers. Amplification of TCR beta CDR3 spanned 54 Vbeta and 13 Jbeta via immunoSEQ multiplex PCR. TCRdb used MiXCR to reprocess the immunoSEQ multiplex PCR reads, holding one entry per CDR3 protein. Here the sample spans 130,000 or so distinct CDR3 sequences, 95% being singletons. Sequenced sample: CD4+ T cells from PBMCs. This TCR derives from a human donor with multiple sclerosis. The genes are TRBV28 and TRBJ1-2; D might be TRBD1 (5 bases). The CDR3 is CASTETGPGTF. Written as DNA, the CDR3 is TGTGCCAGCACCGAGACGGGACCGGGGACCTTC.